This T cell receptor beta chain is from a study of blood T cell repertoires in COVID-19. For the study at large: The United States, Italy and Spain provided the acute and convalescent COVID-19 samples. The analysed material was cDNA or gDNA that came from T cells, B-cell-depleted T cells, or PBMCs.

The CDR3 is 14 residues long. V lost 2 bases, J lost 4 bases, and 11 bases lay in between. Per germline, CDR1 MRHNA and CDR2 SNTAGT. Methods used by the authors: Estimation of nucleated cell counts relied on the amplification of reference gene primers. The method was immunoSEQ multiplex PCR; TCRdb's version includes in-frame clones alone and lacks a portion of them. V and J calls and clone size follow that table, whereas D and trimming were derived from the DNA. The sample holds about 160,000 clones, 60% to 85% seen once. The rearrangement uses TRBV6-4 and TRBJ1-1; tentatively, D is TRBD1 (5 bases). The sequencing sample was made of peripheral blood. The source is a man in his 70s with acute or convalescent COVID-19. CDR3 residues: CASSDMGGGTEAFF. CDR3 DNA sequence: TGTGCCAGCAGTGACATGGGGGGGGGCACTGAAGCTTTCTTT.